The clone carrying this T cell receptor beta chain has at least ten counts. Its specificity is unknown. TCRdb recomputed calls from the RACE reads with MiXCR, one row per CDR3 protein. The sample contains about 30,000 distinct CDR3 sequences, more than 5% of which appear only once. The J segment lost 0 bases and the V segment lost 3 bases, leaving 9 bases of the junction unmatched. CDR3 length equals 17 residues. The germline CDR1 and CDR2 sequences are MNHEY and SVGAGI. The time point denotes: patch test 3, about 24 weeks after DPC sensitization. Treatment defined: therapeutic diphenylcyclopropenone sensitization with weekly scalp DPC. The data derive from a study of human T cells and chemical hapten exposure. Overall study: Patients, mostly women, had alopecia areata, alopecia totalis or alopecia universalis. Study-wide results and caveats: TCRs at high frequency, those above 1 in 1000, did not change with DPC sensitization.

The chain combines TRBV6-5 with TRBJ1-2; TRBD1 aligns across 8 bases. This material consisted of whole blood, taken in connection with sensitization to the hapten diphenylcyclopropenone (DPC). The sequence was collected from a man younger than 40 with alopecia areata. Some clones in this sample may be carry-over from other donors' samples. The CDR3 sequence is CASSYSPGQGANYGYTF. For the CDR3, the DNA is TGTGCCAGCAGTTATTCTCCTGGACAGGGAGCTAACTATGGCTACACCTTC.